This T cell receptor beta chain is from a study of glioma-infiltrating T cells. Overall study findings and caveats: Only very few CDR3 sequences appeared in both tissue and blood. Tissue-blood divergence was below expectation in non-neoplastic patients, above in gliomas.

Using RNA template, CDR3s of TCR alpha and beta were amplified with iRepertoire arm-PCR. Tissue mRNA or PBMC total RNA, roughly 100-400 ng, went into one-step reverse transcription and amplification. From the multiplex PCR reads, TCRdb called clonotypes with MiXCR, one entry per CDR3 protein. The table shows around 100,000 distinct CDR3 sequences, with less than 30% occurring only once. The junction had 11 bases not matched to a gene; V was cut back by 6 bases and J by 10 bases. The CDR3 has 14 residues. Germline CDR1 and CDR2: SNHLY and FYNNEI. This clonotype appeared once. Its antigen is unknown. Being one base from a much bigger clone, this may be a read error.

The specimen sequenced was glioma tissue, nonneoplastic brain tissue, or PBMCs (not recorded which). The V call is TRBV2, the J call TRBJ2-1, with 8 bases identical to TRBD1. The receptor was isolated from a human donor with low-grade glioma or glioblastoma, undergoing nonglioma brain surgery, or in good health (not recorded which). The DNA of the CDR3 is TGTGCCAGCAGGAGACAGGGGTCGAATGAGGAGCAGTTCTTC. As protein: CASRRQGSNEEQFF.